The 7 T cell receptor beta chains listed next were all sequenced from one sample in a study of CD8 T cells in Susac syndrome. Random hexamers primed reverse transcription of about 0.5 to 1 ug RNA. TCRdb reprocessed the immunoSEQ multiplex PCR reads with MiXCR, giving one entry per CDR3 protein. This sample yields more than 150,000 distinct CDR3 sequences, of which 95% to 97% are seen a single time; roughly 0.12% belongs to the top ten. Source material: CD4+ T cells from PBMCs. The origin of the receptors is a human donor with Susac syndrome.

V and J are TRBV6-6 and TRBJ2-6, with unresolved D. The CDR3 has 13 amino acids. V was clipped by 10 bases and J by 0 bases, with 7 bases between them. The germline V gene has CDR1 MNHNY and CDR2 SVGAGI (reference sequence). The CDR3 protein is CATSDSGANVLTF. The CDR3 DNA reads TGTGCCACCTCCGACTCTGGGGCCAACGTCCTGACTTTC.

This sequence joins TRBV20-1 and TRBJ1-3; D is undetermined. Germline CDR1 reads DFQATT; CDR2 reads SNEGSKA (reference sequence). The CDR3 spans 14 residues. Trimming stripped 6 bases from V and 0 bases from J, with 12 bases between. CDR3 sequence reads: CSARAGDSGNTIYF. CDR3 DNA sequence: TGCAGTGCCCGGGCGGGTGACTCTGGAAACACCATATATTTT.

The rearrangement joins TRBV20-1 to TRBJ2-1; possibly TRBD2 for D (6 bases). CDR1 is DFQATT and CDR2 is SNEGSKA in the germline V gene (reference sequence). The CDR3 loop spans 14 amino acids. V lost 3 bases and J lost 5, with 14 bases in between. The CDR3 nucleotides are TGCAGTGCTAGTTCCGCTAGCGTCAACAATGAGCAGTTCTTC. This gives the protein CSASSASVNNEQFF.

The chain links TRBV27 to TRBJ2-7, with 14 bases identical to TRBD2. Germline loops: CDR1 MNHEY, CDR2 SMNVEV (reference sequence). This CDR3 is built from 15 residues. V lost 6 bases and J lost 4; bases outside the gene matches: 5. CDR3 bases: TGTGCCAGCAGCCGCGGGACTAGCGGGAGTTACGAGCAGTACTTC. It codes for CASSRGTSGSYEQYF.

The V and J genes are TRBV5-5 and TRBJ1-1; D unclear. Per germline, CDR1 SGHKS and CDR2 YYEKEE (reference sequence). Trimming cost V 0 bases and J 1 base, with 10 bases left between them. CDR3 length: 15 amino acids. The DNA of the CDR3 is TGTGCCAGCAGCTTGGAGGGCCAGCAGAACACTGAAGCTTTCTTT. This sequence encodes CASSLEGQQNTEAFF.

The CDR3 reads CASSLVGVAEQFF. In DNA, the CDR3 is TGCGCCAGCAGCTTAGTGGGTGTCGCTGAGCAGTTCTTC. The chain employs TRBV5-1 and TRBJ2-1; D not certain. The CDR3 spans 13 residues. Trimming removed 2 bases at V and 9 bases at J, with 12 bases between. Germline values: CDR1 SGHRS, CDR2 YFSETQ. The whole variable domain, filled in from reference TRBV5-1 and TRBJ2-1, reads KAGVTQTPRYLIKTRGQQVTLSCSPISGHRSVSWYQQTPGQGLQFLFEYFSETQRNKGNFPGRFSGRQFSNSRSEMNVSTLELGDSALYLCASSLVGVAEQFFGPGTRLTVL.

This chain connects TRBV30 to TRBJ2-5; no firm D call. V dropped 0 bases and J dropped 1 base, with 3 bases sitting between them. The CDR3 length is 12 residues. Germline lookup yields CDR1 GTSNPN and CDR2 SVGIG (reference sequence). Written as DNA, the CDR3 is TGTGCCTGGAGTGTACGCCAAGAGACCCAGTACTTC. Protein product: CAWSVRQETQYF.